The rows below give T cell receptor beta chains drawn from one sample of a study of shared clonotypes between healthy human individuals. Sequenced by immunoSEQ multiplex PCR; TCRdb stores in-frame clones only, minus some. In the table there are millions of clones, around 90% of which are singletons. The material sequenced was naive CD4+ T cells sorted from blood. The receptors stem from a man between 18 and 35 years old in good health. The CDR3 runs from the conserved cysteine through the conserved F or W. The order of the fields is V gene, J gene, D gene, CDR3 protein, CDR3 DNA. The D gene is left open where the match is weak.

TRBV2	TRBJ1-2	NA	CASSTAGGYTF	TGTGCCAGCAGTACTGCAGGAGGCTACACCTTC
TRBV18	TRBJ1-4	NA	CASSPNGGQEKLFF	TGTGCCAGCTCACCGAATGGGGGCCAGGAAAAACTGTTTTTT
TRBV18	TRBJ2-1	TRBD1	CASSTGQGPYNEQFF	TGTGCCAGCTCTACGGGACAGGGCCCCTACAATGAGCAGTTCTTC
TRBV10-3	TRBJ2-7	TRBD2	CATQGGTRDYEQYF	TGTGCCACCCAAGGAGGGACTAGGGACTACGAGCAGTACTTC
TRBV28	TRBJ2-2	TRBD1	CASSPDRVNTGELFF	TGTGCCAGCAGTCCGGACAGGGTAAACACCGGGGAGCTGTTTTTT
TRBV5-5	TRBJ2-1	NA	CASSLGQSSYNEQFF	TGTGCCAGCAGCTTGGGCCAGAGCTCCTACAATGAGCAGTTCTTC
TRBV28	TRBJ2-7	NA	CASSSGRYEQYF	TGTGCCAGCAGTTCGGGACGCTACGAGCAGTACTTC
TRBV5-1	TRBJ2-5	NA	CASSRDRRKTETQYF	TGCGCCAGCAGCAGAGACAGGCGGAAAACGGAGACCCAGTACTTC
TRBV18	TRBJ2-1	TRBD2	CASSPPGQREGNEQFF	TGTGCCAGCTCACCACCGGGGCAGCGGGAGGGGAATGAGCAGTTCTTC
TRBV9	TRBJ1-1	NA	CASSVATGAGKATEAFF	TGTGCCAGCAGCGTAGCTACGGGGGCAGGGAAAGCCACTGAAGCTTTCTTT